These 5 T cell receptor beta chains came from one sample sequenced in a study of cytomegalovirus exposure and HLA in healthy donors. Repertoires were generated with immunoSEQ multiplex PCR, while TCRdb's copy carries only in-frame clones and drops some. The repertoire holds about 340,000 clones, 86% seen once, with approximately 0.84% in the top ten. Material for sequencing was PBMCs. The receptor set was obtained from a woman younger than 35 in good health and CMV-seronegative.

V gene TRBV7-9 combines with J gene TRBJ2-6; D is uncertain. This CDR3 has 15 residues. Germline V gene data show CDR1 as SEHNR and CDR2 as FQNEAQ (reference sequence). Trimming pared 2 bases from V and 2 bases from J, leaving 7 bases between. DNA of the CDR3: TGTGCCAGCAGCTTACAAGCACCTGGGGCCAACGTCCTGACTTTC. Translation: CASSLQAPGANVLTF.

This clone appeared once. Here the CDR3 reads CASHVTSGITGELFF. The CDR3 DNA is TGTGCCAGCCACGTGACTAGCGGGATCACCGGGGAGCTGTTTTTT. This chain links TRBV7-9 with TRBJ2-2; 11 bases align to TRBD2. The V gene's germline CDR1 is SEHNR and CDR2 FQNEAQ (reference sequence). The CDR3 is 15 amino acids. V dropped 8 bases and J dropped 4; count of bases not matched to a gene: 6.

This sequence joins TRBV7-2 and TRBJ2-7; TRBD2 is a possible D gene (6 bases). The germline V and J ends were trimmed by 4 bases and 6 bases, with 13 bases remaining between them. Per the germline V gene, CDR1 is SGHTA and CDR2 is FQGNSA. The CDR3 extends over 13 amino acids. The CDR3 region has the DNA TGTGCCAGCAGCTCTTCTCGGGGGTTCGAGCAGTACTTC. As protein: CASSSSRGFEQYF.

V and J are TRBV9 and TRBJ2-1, with 8 bases matching TRBD1. V gave up 3 bases and J gave up 4 bases; unmatched junction bases: 6. The CDR3 loop spans 15 amino acids. Germline V gives CDR1 SGDLS, CDR2 YYNGEE. CDR3 loop: CASSGDRGKYNEQFF. The CDR3 nucleotides read TGTGCCAGCAGCGGCGACAGGGGAAAGTACAATGAGCAGTTCTTC.

The genes are TRBV5-6 and TRBJ1-5; tentatively, D is TRBD1 (6 bases). V was cut by 2 bases and J by 3 bases, with 15 bases left in between. This CDR3 is built from 16 residues. The germline CDR1 and CDR2 sequences are SGHDT and YYEEEE. The CDR3 nucleotides are TGTGCCAGCAGCTTCGGGACACCCACTACCAATCAGCCCCAGCATTTT. Residues: CASSFGTPTTNQPQHF.